The source of this T cell receptor beta chain is a study of cytomegalovirus exposure and HLA in healthy donors (dated by TCRdb to between 2016 and 2019). As for the study more broadly: The 700 or so repertoires of the first cohort and the 95 to 150 validation repertoires were produced on the same platform, according to a later analysis. The study was designed to test whether signatures of past pathogen exposure could be identified by cataloging public T cell receptors. In addition to the first cohort of around 670 subjects, a separate validation cohort of over 90 different subjects was used. To predict cytomegalovirus infection status, the study combined high-throughput TCR immunosequencing, statistical association of individual TCRs with disease status, and machine learning.

The CDR3, from cysteine to phenylalanine, totals 16 residues. The only DNA kept is the CDR3, 48 bases in frame from the first base. Trimming removed 9 bases from V and 3 bases from J; the gene matches leave 17 bases unexplained. From the germline V gene (reference sequence), CDR1 is LNHDA and CDR2 is SQIVND. Library construction relied on the immunoSEQ multiplex PCR assay. The published analysis was carried out like this. To diagnose cytomegalovirus status from the catalog of TCR beta chain sequences, a statistical classification framework was built. TCRdb limited this immuneACCESS table to in-frame rearrangements with V and J called. A share of clones is missing; checked studies link under half to unresolved V genes, and the rest is unexplained. That table furnishes V, J and clone size, whereas the DNA furnished D and trimming. Within this sample are over 75,000 clones, with 85% of them counted one time only. 20% of the sample lies in the top ten.

Donors formed part of the validation cohort, which comprised some 120 subjects and was distinct from the first cohort of 666 subjects. Overall study outcomes, separate from this receptor: A later analysis lacked HLA typing for the validation cohort, so it scored co-occurrence in that cohort across all 110 or so repertoires. In a later analysis, TCRs clustered in the first cohort were found to also tend to co-occur in the roughly 130 validation repertoires, with about 93% of cluster scores above 0. The authors suggested that the approach could potentially be generalized to other disease states and immunological phenotypes. The study gave a list of 150 to 200 TCR beta chains associated with cytomegalovirus. A few of the identified cytomegalovirus-associated TCR beta chains were confirmed in vitro to be specific for cytomegalovirus antigens. The classifier was reported to diagnose cytomegalovirus status with high specificity and sensitivity in both the original cohort and the validation cohort. Most TCR sequences were observed very rarely across donors, whereas some public TCRs were present in many individuals.

Concerning this clone itself: Its antigen is still unknown. No base qualities exist here, and no much larger clone lies one base off it.

This receptor was identified in a man between 18 and 29 years old in good health and CMV-seropositive. Recombination connected TRBV19 to TRBJ2-7; 7 middle bases align to TRBD1. Sequencing used PBMCs. The nucleotide sequence is given as TGTGCCAGCCAACAGGGTCCAGGGGGTTCCGTCTACGAGCAGTACTTC. The translation is CASQQGPGGSVYEQYF.